The 17 T cell receptor beta chains reported below all come from one sample, sequenced in a study of technical replicates of blood from several donors. Produced via immunoSEQ multiplex PCR; TCRdb's table is partial and in-frame only. This sample carries under 95,000 clones, about 94% of them seen once, and the ten largest clones take 0.2% to 0.3%. Specimen: T cells isolated from PBMCs. These receptors came from a human donor in good health.

The chain combines TRBV29-1 with TRBJ2-2, with 7 positions matching TRBD2. CDR3 size: 14 residues. The V and J ends lost 7 bases and 4 bases, in that order; junction bases with no gene match: 9. Germline lookup yields CDR1 SQVTM and CDR2 ANQGSEA. In DNA, the CDR3 is TGCAGCGCTAGACTAGCCGCGGTCACCGGGGAGCTGTTTTTT. Translated, it gives CSARLAAVTGELFF.

The gene calls are TRBV6-5 and TRBJ2-1; 7 bases are a match to TRBD1. CDR1 and CDR2 (germline): MNHEY, SVGAGI. The CDR3 length is 13 residues. The trim removed 6 bases at V and 7 bases at J, leaving 6 bases unmatched. CDR3 nucleotide sequence: TGTGCCAGCAGGTTACAGGGGTTGAATGAGCAGTTCTTC. Protein: CASRLQGLNEQFF.

The chain joins TRBV5-1 to TRBJ1-1, with D unclear. Between the trimmed V and J ends, which lost 0 bases and 7 bases, there was a span of 10 bases. CDR1 and CDR2 from the germline V gene are SGHRS and YFSETQ. CDR3 length equals 13 residues. CDR3: CASSLDFPGEAFF. CDR3 nucleotides: TGCGCCAGCAGCTTGGATTTCCCCGGTGAAGCTTTCTTT.

The V and J genes are TRBV10-3 and TRBJ2-3; weak D call: TRBD2 (6 bases). Trimming stripped 5 bases from V and 0 bases from J, with 12 bases between. Germline CDR1 reads ENHRY; CDR2 reads SYGVKD. The CDR3 is made up of 15 amino acids. The CDR3 DNA reads as TGTGCCATCAGTCTTAGCGGAGCGAGCACAGATACGCAGTATTTT. This sequence encodes CAISLSGASTDTQYF.

This clone was detected only once. The chain recombines TRBV5-1 with TRBJ2-5; D may be TRBD1 (6 bases). The ends were cut back, 2 bases at V and 3 bases at J, with 14 bases in the middle. CDR1 is SGHRS, CDR2 YFSETQ, per germline. The CDR3 consists of 15 residues. The CDR3 bases are TGCGCCAGCAGCTTCCAGGGGCAGACCAAAGAGACCCAGTACTTC. It yields the protein CASSFQGQTKETQYF.

The chain is built from TRBV5-1 and TRBJ2-7; 9 bases map to TRBD1. With V trimmed by 3 bases and J by 3 bases, 7 bases remained unmatched. From germline, CDR1 is SGHRS and CDR2 YFSETQ. This CDR3 has 15 amino acids. CDR3 residues: CASSWDRAADYEQYF. CDR3 bases: TGCGCCAGCAGCTGGGACAGGGCAGCCGACTACGAGCAGTACTTC.

The J gene is TRBJ1-1, the V gene TRBV5-6; D is perhaps TRBD1 (6 bases). CDR3 length: 14 residues. V lost 4 bases and J 1 base, leaving 11 bases between the germline ends. Germline-derived CDR1 and CDR2 are SGHDT and YYEEEE. CDR3 protein: CASSQPQGNTEAFF. The CDR3 nucleotides read TGTGCCAGCAGCCAACCACAGGGGAACACTGAAGCTTTCTTT.

V gene TRBV28 combines with J gene TRBJ2-7, with 9 bases matching TRBD2. The trim removed 2 bases at V and 3 bases at J, leaving 8 bases unmatched. Germline CDR1 MDHEN, CDR2 SYDVKM. This CDR3 comprises 16 residues. CDR3 amino acids: CASSLALAGLLYEQYF. The DNA for the CDR3 is TGTGCCAGCAGTTTAGCCCTAGCGGGACTACTCTACGAGCAGTACTTC.

The table lists this clone with a count of one. The chain couples TRBV2 to TRBJ2-1, with D tentatively TRBD2 (6 bases). The CDR3 length is 15 residues. Trimming pared 6 bases from V and 0 bases from J, leaving 12 bases between. Germline V gives CDR1 SNHLY, CDR2 FYNNEI. CDR3 in DNA: TGTGCCAGCAGGAAGGGACTTAGCTCCTACAATGAGCAGTTCTTC. As protein: CASRKGLSSYNEQFF.

In this sample, this clone turned up a few times. The chain has TRBV7-8 and TRBJ1-3; D may be TRBD1 (6 bases). Trimming removed 3 bases at V and 1 base at J, with 16 bases between. This CDR3 comprises 17 residues. Germline CDR1 reads SGHVS; CDR2 reads FQNEAQ. This chain's CDR3 is CASSFQGFPSSGNTIYF. CDR3 in DNA: TGTGCCAGCAGCTTCCAGGGGTTCCCTTCTTCTGGAAACACCATATATTTT.

This chain links TRBV6-5 with TRBJ1-1; possible D gene TRBD1, 5 bases. The CDR3 runs 14 residues. Per germline, CDR1 MNHEY and CDR2 SVGAGI. V was pared by 5 bases and J by 1 base, with 11 bases between. CDR3 coding DNA: TGTGCCAGCAGTCCAGACAGAGCGAACACTGAAGCTTTCTTT. Encoded protein: CASSPDRANTEAFF.

V gene TRBV28 combines with J gene TRBJ2-7; possibly TRBD2 for D (6 bases). Trimming cost V 9 bases and J 4 bases, with 13 bases left between them. The germline V gene encodes CDR1 MDHEN and CDR2 SYDVKM. This CDR3 region has 12 residues. Written as DNA, the CDR3 is TGTGCCAGTTCGGGACTCCTATACGAGCAGTACTTC. Protein: CASSGLLYEQYF.

This chain uses TRBV6-5 with TRBJ2-5, with TRBD1 matching 7 bases. Unmatched junction bases numbered 6, after V lost 4 bases and J lost 4 bases. The length of the CDR3 is 14 residues. The V gene's germline CDR1 is MNHEY and CDR2 SVGAGI. The CDR3 loop is CASSFTGEGETQYF. DNA of the CDR3: TGTGCCAGCAGTTTCACAGGGGAAGGAGAGACCCAGTACTTC.

The genes are TRBV27 and TRBJ1-4, with 8 bases that match TRBD1. V lost 8 bases to trimming and J lost 3 bases; unmatched junction nucleotides: 8. The CDR3 loop spans 15 amino acids. Germline V CDR1 and CDR2: MNHEY, SMNVEV (reference sequence). Written as DNA, the CDR3 is TGTGCCAGCGCTGCCTGGACAGGGCCTAATGAAAAACTGTTTTTT. Residues: CASAAWTGPNEKLFF.

The chain carries TRBV6-1 and TRBJ2-1, with D tentatively TRBD1 (6 bases). The CDR3 loop spans 13 amino acids. With 2 bases removed from V and 8 bases from J, the gap between germline ends came to 10 bases. The V gene's germline CDR1 is MNHNS and CDR2 SASEGT. CDR3 bases: TGTGCCAGCAGTGAAAGGAAGGGGGATGAGCAGTTCTTC. This gives the protein CASSERKGDEQFF.

The V call is TRBV10-3, the J call TRBJ1-1; TRBD1 agrees at 9 bases. The CDR3 is 15 residues long. Trimming cost V 6 bases and J 2 bases; bases outside gene matches: 7. Germline V gives CDR1 ENHRY, CDR2 SYGVKD. This CDR3 is CAIREQGATNTEAFF. The CDR3 DNA reads TGTGCCATCAGAGAACAGGGGGCCACTAACACTGAAGCTTTCTTT.

The V gene is TRBV7-2, the J gene TRBJ2-3; the match to TRBD2 covers 10 bases. CDR1 and CDR2 from the germline V gene are SGHTA and FQGNSA. The CDR3 spans 18 residues. V shed 8 bases and J 1 base; nucleotides not matched to a gene: 15. CDR3 amino acids: CASSLAGGPPAGTDTQYF. The CDR3, as DNA: TGTGCCAGCTCATTAGCGGGAGGCCCTCCGGCCGGCACAGATACGCAGTATTTT.